Below, 2 T cell receptor beta chains from the same sample are listed, as sequenced in a study of T-cell memory formation after mild COVID-19. TCRdb itself ran the 5' RACE reads through MiXCR, one entry per CDR3 protein. The top ten hold approximately 40% of the sample, which has under 150,000 distinct CDR3 sequences, around a fifth seen once. Sequenced sample: PBMCs or a T cell subset sorted from them (not recorded which). All receptors derive from a man aged 18-30 years who had mild COVID-19 (a few samples of this study predate the infection). Cell type and time point are not known.

This clonotype has only a few counts. The gene calls are TRBV3-1 and TRBJ2-5; TRBD2 agrees at 12 bases. The J segment lost 4 bases and the V segment lost 0 bases, leaving 3 bases of the junction unmatched. This CDR3 is built from 16 residues. Germline V gene sequence: CDR1 LGHDT, CDR2 YNNKEL (reference sequence). The CDR3 sequence: CASSQDQLAGGETQYF. CDR3 DNA: TGTGCCAGCAGCCAAGATCAACTAGCGGGGGGAGAGACCCAGTACTTC.

This chain uses TRBV7-2 with TRBJ2-7; D might be TRBD1 or TRBD2, each matching 5 bases. The CDR3 is 14 amino acids. CDR1 and CDR2 from the germline V gene are SGHTA and FQGNSA. V lost 1 base to trimming and J lost 5 bases, with 12 bases between them. CDR3 protein: CASSLDGTLDEQYF. CDR3 in DNA: TGTGCCAGCAGCTTAGACGGGACCCTAGACGAGCAGTACTTC.